A single sample gave rise to the 19 T cell receptor beta chains below, sequenced in a study of blood T cell repertoires in COVID-19. The repertoire was sequenced with immunoSEQ multiplex PCR; TCRdb's copy has only in-frame clones and lacks some. The data contain around 380,000 clones, around 87% of them seen just once; the ten biggest clones take up 1% to 1.5%. The specimen sequenced was PBMCs or T cells enriched from blood (not recorded which). These receptors were obtained from a man under 40 who had recovered from COVID-19.

This sequence joins TRBV3-1 (or the pseudogene TRBV3-2) and TRBJ2-7; D is unclear. CDR1 LGHDT and CDR2 YNNKEL come from the germline V gene (reference sequence). CDR3 length: 12 amino acids. V lost 2 bases, J lost 4 bases, and 6 bases lay in between. Written as DNA, the CDR3 is TGTGCCAGCAGCCAATATATGTACGAGCAGTACTTC. It specifies CASSQYMYEQYF.

This chain links TRBV11-2 with TRBJ2-3; TRBD2 matches 8 bases. CDR3 length equals 16 residues. The V segment lost 5 bases and the J segment 2 bases; nucleotides outside the gene matches: 9. In germline, CDR1 is SGHAT, CDR2 FQNNGV. The CDR3 loop reads CASSRPGGPNTDTQYF. CDR3 nucleotide sequence: TGTGCCAGCAGCCGCCCGGGGGGGCCAAACACAGATACGCAGTATTTT.

The J gene is TRBJ2-1, the V gene TRBV27; TRBD2 aligns across 11 bases. Per the germline V gene, CDR1 is MNHEY and CDR2 is SMNVEV (reference sequence). Trimming at V came to 3 bases and at J to 6 bases, leaving 4 bases not matched to a gene. The CDR3 sequence is 15 residues long. The CDR3 nucleotides read TGTGCCAGCAGTTTCAATAGCGGGGGGGGCAATGAGCAGTTCTTC. Encoded protein: CASSFNSGGGNEQFF.

This clone came up a few times. The chain joins TRBV10-3 to TRBJ1-2; D perhaps matches TRBD1 (6 bases). V dropped 0 bases and J dropped 7 bases, with 9 bases sitting between them. Germline CDR1 and CDR2: ENHRY and SYGVKD. CDR3 length: 13 residues. CDR3 sequence reads: CAISESPGAGYTF. The CDR3 DNA is TGTGCCATCAGTGAGTCGCCAGGGGCTGGCTACACCTTC.

The rearrangement uses TRBV10-2 and TRBJ1-1; 9 nucleotides line up with TRBD1. The length of the CDR3 is 14 residues. The V and J ends lost 2 bases and 4 bases, in that order; junction bases with no gene match: 2. The germline V gene has CDR1 WSHSY and CDR2 SAAADI. This chain's CDR3 is CASSEGQGSTEAFF. CDR3 bases: TGCGCCAGCAGTGAGGGACAGGGGTCCACTGAAGCTTTCTTT.

Here the CDR3 DNA reads TGTGCCAGCAGTGATCAGGGAACGGGGAACACTGAAGCTTTCTTT. Protein: CASSDQGTGNTEAFF. The V call is TRBV6-1, the J call TRBJ1-1, with D possibly being TRBD1 (5 bases). V dropped 3 bases and J dropped 1 base, with 12 bases sitting between them. The CDR3 sequence is 15 residues long. The germline gives CDR1 MNHNS, CDR2 SASEGT.

The rearrangement joins TRBV7-9 to TRBJ1-3; no definite D call. There are 16 residues in the CDR3. CDR1 is SEHNR, CDR2 FQNEAQ, per germline (reference sequence). V was clipped by 3 bases and J by 2 bases, with 14 bases between them. The CDR3 nucleotides read TGTGCCAGCAGCTTTTTCCGGGGTCCGCCTGGAAACACCATATATTTT. Its translation is CASSFFRGPPGNTIYF.

The genes are TRBV6-5 and TRBJ1-1, with 9 bases aligning to TRBD1. The CDR3 runs to 16 residues. Germline CDR1 is MNHEY and CDR2 is SVGAGI. V shed 2 bases, J shed 1 base, and the junction held 5 bases outside the gene matches. CDR3 loop: CASSYRQTGGNTEAFF. The CDR3 DNA sequence: TGTGCCAGCAGTTACCGCCAGACAGGGGGGAACACTGAAGCTTTCTTT.

The chain combines TRBV4-1 with TRBJ2-1, with 8 bases aligning to TRBD2. This CDR3 is 16 amino acids long. V was clipped by 1 base and J by 8 bases; unmatched bases: 10. Per germline, CDR1 MGHRA and CDR2 YSYEKL. In DNA, the CDR3 is TGCGCCAGCAGCCAAGGGGGGCGGGGGGTCTCCCATGAGCAGTTCTTC. Its protein product is CASSQGGRGVSHEQFF.

CDR3 sequence reads: CASSLWGGMTDRAFF. In DNA, the CDR3 is TGCGCCAGCAGCTTGTGGGGGGGAATGACGGACCGAGCTTTCTTT. This chain uses TRBV5-1 with TRBJ1-1; a weak D match, TRBD1 (5 bases). CDR1 and CDR2 (germline): SGHRS, YFSETQ. V was cut by 1 base and J by 10 bases, with 20 bases left in between. CDR3 size: 15 residues.

The V call is TRBV9, the J call TRBJ1-2, with D maybe TRBD1 (5 bases). V lost 0 bases, J lost 6 bases, and 9 bases lay in between. CDR3 length: 13 amino acids. Germline CDR1 is SGDLS and CDR2 is YYNGEE. CDR3 sequence reads: CASSVGVGDGYTF. In DNA form, the CDR3 reads TGTGCCAGCAGCGTAGGGGTAGGGGATGGCTACACCTTC.

The rearrangement joins TRBV12-3 or TRBV12-4 to TRBJ2-7, with unresolved D. The CDR3 has 13 residues. Between the trimmed V and J ends, which lost 4 bases and 3 bases, there was a span of 10 bases. CDR3 in amino acids: CASSSGFGYEQYF. CDR3 nucleotides: TGTGCCAGCAGTTCTGGCTTTGGCTACGAGCAGTACTTC.

This clone was seen only once. The chain links TRBV5-1 to TRBJ1-1, with TRBD1 as a possible D gene (5 bases). The CDR3 consists of 14 residues. Germline CDR1 reads SGHRS; CDR2 reads YFSETQ. V was pared by 0 bases and J by 4 bases, with 10 bases between. CDR3 residues: CASSLGQLFTEAFF. In nucleotides, the CDR3 is TGCGCCAGCAGCTTGGGACAGCTTTTCACTGAAGCTTTCTTT.

This clone was seen a single time. The chain couples TRBV7-8 to TRBJ1-1; D ambiguous. The length of the CDR3 is 13 residues. Trimming removed 3 bases at V and 1 base at J, with 6 bases between. CDR1 is SGHVS, CDR2 FQNEAQ, per germline. This CDR3 is CASSLNRNTEAFF. The CDR3 DNA reads TGTGCCAGCAGCTTGAACAGGAACACTGAAGCTTTCTTT.

The chain employs TRBV7-9 and TRBJ2-7; tentatively, D is TRBD2 (5 bases). The V and J ends lost 5 bases and 3 bases respectively, with 17 bases between them. The CDR3 is 15 residues long. The germline CDR1 and CDR2 sequences are SEHNR and FQNEAQ (reference sequence). CDR3 sequence reads: CASSRTGKAIYEQYF. CDR3 nucleotide sequence: TGTGCCAGCAGCCGAACGGGAAAGGCTATCTACGAGCAGTACTTC.

This chain links TRBV6-5 with TRBJ1-5; TRBD1 agrees at 8 bases. Germline loops: CDR1 MNHEY, CDR2 SVGAGI. Losses at the gene ends were 6 bases for V and 3 bases for J; bases not matched to a gene: 7. The CDR3 spans 15 residues. CDR3 DNA: TGTGCCAGCAGCCGTGGGACAGGCTACAATCAGCCCCAGCATTTT. As protein: CASSRGTGYNQPQHF.

V and J are TRBV7-8 and TRBJ2-3; maybe TRBD1 (5 bases). Germline V gene data show CDR1 as SGHVS and CDR2 as FQNEAQ. The CDR3 covers 14 residues. The V and J ends lost 5 bases and 3 bases respectively, with 12 bases between them. The CDR3 DNA sequence: TGTGCCAGCAGCCCAGGGTGGTTTACAGATACGCAGTATTTT. Its translation: CASSPGWFTDTQYF.

The J gene is TRBJ2-2, the V gene TRBV5-1, with D maybe TRBD2 (6 bases). Looked up from germline, CDR1 is SGHRS and CDR2 is YFSETQ. V shed 1 base and J shed 5 bases, with 12 bases lying between them. The CDR3 length is 15 residues. The CDR3 DNA reads TGCGCCAGCAGCTTGTCACTAGCCCAAACCGGGGAGCTGTTTTTT. Amino acids: CASSLSLAQTGELFF.

The chain joins TRBV6-5 to TRBJ1-5, with D perhaps matching TRBD1 (6 bases). This CDR3 has 14 residues. Trimming left V 6 bases short and J 6 bases short, with 15 bases between. CDR1 is MNHEY, CDR2 SVGAGI, per germline. CDR3: CASSPTGGAQPQHF. CDR3 DNA: TGTGCCAGCAGCCCCACCGGGGGGGCTCAGCCCCAGCATTTT.